The 13 T cell receptor beta chains reported below all come from one sample, sequenced in a study of blood T cell repertoires in COVID-19. Assay used: immunoSEQ multiplex PCR; TCRdb lists only in-frame clones, some missing. The profile shows 210,000 or so clones, roughly 80% of them singletons. The specimen was peripheral blood. The receptors stem from a man aged 50-59 years who had recovered from COVID-19.

The chain is built from TRBV5-1 and TRBJ2-7, with 7 bases identical to TRBD1. CDR1 is SGHRS and CDR2 is YFSETQ in the germline V gene. The CDR3 has 16 residues. J was trimmed by 6 bases and V by 1 base; bases with no gene match: 13. The CDR3 sequence: CASSLTPGTVGSEQYF. The CDR3, as DNA: TGCGCCAGCAGCTTGACCCCCGGGACAGTAGGTTCCGAGCAGTACTTC.

The rearrangement joins TRBV19 to TRBJ2-2, with D possibly being TRBD2 (6 bases). This CDR3 is 14 amino acids long. V gave up 9 bases and J gave up 6 bases, with 17 bases separating them. Germline V CDR1 and CDR2: LNHDA, SQIVND (reference sequence). The DNA for the CDR3 is TGTGCCAGCGGGACTTCGATAGTGTCCGGGGAGCTGTTTTTT. It codes for CASGTSIVSGELFF. Full variable domain (remainder filled in from reference TRBV19 and TRBJ2-2): DGGITQSPKYLFRKEGQNVTLSCEQNLNHDAMYWYRQDPGQGLRLIYYSQIVNDFQKGDIAEGYSVSREKKESFPLTVTSAQKNPTAFYLCASGTSIVSGELFFGEGSRLTVL.

This rearrangement joins TRBV7-8 to TRBJ2-5, with 9 bases identical to TRBD1. V gave up 5 bases and J gave up 5 bases; unmatched junction bases: 12. The CDR3 covers 16 residues. The germline CDR1 and CDR2 sequences are SGHVS and FQNEAQ. CDR3 in amino acids: CASSPSPPDRGETQYF. CDR3 DNA sequence: TGTGCCAGCAGCCCCTCGCCCCCGGACAGGGGTGAGACCCAGTACTTC.

The V gene is TRBV2, the J gene TRBJ2-2, with D perhaps TRBD2 (6 bases). V lost 7 bases, J lost 7 bases, and 13 bases lay in between. Germline CDR1 and CDR2: SNHLY and FYNNEI. The CDR3 loop spans 13 amino acids. CDR3 DNA sequence: TGTGCCAGCACGGGTACCGGGGGCGGGGAGCTGTTTTTT. Amino acid sequence: CASTGTGGGELFF.

This clone has just a few counts. The chain employs TRBV4-2 and TRBJ1-1; 8 positions match TRBD1. The CDR3 runs 14 residues. Per the germline V gene, CDR1 is LGHNA and CDR2 is YNFKEQ. V trimming: 3 bases; J trimming: 10 bases; junction bases outside the gene matches: 10. CDR3 sequence: CASSQSGQGQGAFF. The CDR3 nucleotides read TGTGCCAGCAGCCAGTCCGGACAGGGCCAGGGAGCTTTCTTT.

This sequence joins TRBV28 and TRBJ2-7, with a possible D match to TRBD2 (6 bases). The V end lost 7 bases, the J end lost 5 bases, and 15 bases lay between the germline ends. CDR1 MDHEN and CDR2 SYDVKM come from the germline V gene. This CDR3 has 13 amino acids. This CDR3 reads CASKDPRDHEQYF. In DNA, the CDR3 is TGTGCCAGCAAGGACCCGCGGGACCACGAGCAGTACTTC.

V usage is TRBV11-2 and J usage is TRBJ2-5; D is possibly TRBD2 (5 bases). CDR3 length equals 13 residues. Germline CDR1 SGHAT, CDR2 FQNNGV. V lost 8 bases and J 2 bases, leaving 12 bases between the germline ends. This chain's CDR3 is CASRLAQQETQYF. The CDR3 DNA follows: TGTGCCAGCCGGCTAGCTCAGCAAGAGACCCAGTACTTC.

The V gene is TRBV9, the J gene TRBJ2-2, with 8 bases that match TRBD1. CDR1 and CDR2 (germline): SGDLS, YYNGEE. Trimming at V came to 4 bases and at J to 3 bases, leaving 8 bases not matched to a gene. The CDR3 sequence is 16 residues long. This CDR3 reads CASSLTAGGDTGELFF. The CDR3 DNA follows: TGTGCCAGCAGCCTAACAGCAGGGGGCGACACCGGGGAGCTGTTTTTT. Drawing the rest from reference TRBV9 and TRBJ2-2, the complete variable domain is DSGVTQTPKHLITATGQRVTLRCSPRSGDLSVYWYQQSLDQGLQFLIQYYNGEERAKGNILERFSAQQFPDLHSELNLSSLELGDSALYFCASSLTAGGDTGELFFGEGSRLTVL.

This chain uses TRBV20-1 with TRBJ2-7; 9 positions agree with TRBD2. The junction had 8 bases not matched to a gene; V was cut back by 3 bases and J by 8 bases. CDR1 is DFQATT, CDR2 SNEGSKA, per germline (reference sequence). The CDR3 has 13 residues. In DNA form, the CDR3 reads TGCAGTGCTAGTCTAGCGGGAAGTATGAAGCAGTACTTC. Translation: CSASLAGSMKQYF.

This clone was seen a few times. The V call is TRBV10-2, the J call TRBJ1-5; no clear D gene. The CDR3 covers 15 residues. Trimming cost V 2 bases and J 1 base, with 9 bases left between them. Germline-derived CDR1 and CDR2 are WSHSY and SAAADI. CDR3 in DNA: TGCGCCAGCAGTGAGACATCAGGAAGCAATCAGCCCCAGCATTTT. Translating gives CASSETSGSNQPQHF.

The rearrangement joins TRBV5-1 to TRBJ1-2; 8 bases line up with TRBD1. Germline loops: CDR1 SGHRS, CDR2 YFSETQ. This CDR3 region has 14 residues. Unmatched junction bases numbered 6, after V lost 4 bases and J lost 4 bases. The CDR3 DNA sequence: TGCGCCAGCAGCGCGCTACAGGGGGGCTATGGCTACACCTTC. Residues: CASSALQGGYGYTF.

CDR3 residues: CASSIEQNNQPQHF. CDR3 DNA sequence: TGTGCCAGTAGTATTGAACAGAACAATCAGCCCCAGCATTTT. The chain joins TRBV19 to TRBJ1-5; D is ambiguous. Germline lookup yields CDR1 LNHDA and CDR2 SQIVND (reference sequence). The CDR3 is 14 residues long. V was cut by 3 bases and J by 3 bases, with 9 bases left in between.

The genes are TRBV29-1 and TRBJ2-7; possible D gene TRBD2, 5 bases. The CDR3 loop spans 13 amino acids. Germline V gives CDR1 SQVTM, CDR2 ANQGSEA. The V end lost 4 bases, the J end lost 1 base, and 11 bases lay between the germline ends. Here the CDR3 reads CSVGGSASYEQYF. In DNA, the CDR3 is TGCAGCGTTGGGGGTAGCGCGTCCTACGAGCAGTACTTC.